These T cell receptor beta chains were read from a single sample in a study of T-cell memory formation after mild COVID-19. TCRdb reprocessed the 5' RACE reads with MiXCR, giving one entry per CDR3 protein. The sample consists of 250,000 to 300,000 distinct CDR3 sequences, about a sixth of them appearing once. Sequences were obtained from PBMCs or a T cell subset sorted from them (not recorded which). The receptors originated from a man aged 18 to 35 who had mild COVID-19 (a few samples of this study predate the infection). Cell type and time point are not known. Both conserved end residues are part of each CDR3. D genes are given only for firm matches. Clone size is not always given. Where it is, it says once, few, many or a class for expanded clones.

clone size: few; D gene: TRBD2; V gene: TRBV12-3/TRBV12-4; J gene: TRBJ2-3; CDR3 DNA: TGTGCCAGCAGTGATGGACTAGCGGGAGCCACAGATACGCAGTATTTT; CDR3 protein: CASSDGLAGATDTQYF
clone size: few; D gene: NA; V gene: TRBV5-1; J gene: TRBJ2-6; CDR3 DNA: TGCGCCAGCAGCTCAAACATAACTGGGGCCAACGTCCTGACTTTC; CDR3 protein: CASSSNITGANVLTF
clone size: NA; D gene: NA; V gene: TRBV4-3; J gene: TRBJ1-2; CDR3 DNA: TGCGCCAGCAGCCACGACGGGAACTATGGCTACACCTTC; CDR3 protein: CASSHDGNYGYTF
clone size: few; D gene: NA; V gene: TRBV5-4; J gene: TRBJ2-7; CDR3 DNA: TGTGCCAGCAGCTTCGCCAACCGCGAGCAGTACTTC; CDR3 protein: CASSFANREQYF
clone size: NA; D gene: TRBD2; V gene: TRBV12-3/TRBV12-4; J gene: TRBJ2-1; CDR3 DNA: TGTGCCAGCAGTTCCCGCGGGGGTGTCTACAATGAGCAGTTCTTC; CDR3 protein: CASSSRGGVYNEQFF
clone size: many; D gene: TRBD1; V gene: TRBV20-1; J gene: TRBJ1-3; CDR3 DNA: TGCAGTGCTAGAGACCGGACAGGGACTTCTGGAAACACCATATATTTT; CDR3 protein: CSARDRTGTSGNTIYF
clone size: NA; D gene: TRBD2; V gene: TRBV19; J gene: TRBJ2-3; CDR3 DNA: TGTGCCAGTAGTTTCCTCGGCGGGGGTGCAGATACGCAGTATTTT; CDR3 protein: CASSFLGGGADTQYF
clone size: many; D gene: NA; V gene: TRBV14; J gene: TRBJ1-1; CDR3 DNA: TGTGCCAGCAGCTCTATTTACGAAGGGGGGACGGGCACTGAAGCTTTCTTT; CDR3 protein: CASSSIYEGGTGTEAFF
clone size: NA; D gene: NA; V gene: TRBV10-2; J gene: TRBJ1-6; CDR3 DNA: TGCGCCAGCAGTACAGCAGAACCCTATAATTCACCCCTCCACTTT; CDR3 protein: CASSTAEPYNSPLHF
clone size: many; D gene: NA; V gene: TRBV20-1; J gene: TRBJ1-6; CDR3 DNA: TGCAGTGCTAGTTTGGCGAGCCTGGGTTCACCCCTCCACTTT; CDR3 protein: CSASLASLGSPLHF
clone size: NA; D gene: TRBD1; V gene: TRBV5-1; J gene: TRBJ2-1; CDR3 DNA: TGCGCCAGCAGCTTGGTGGACAGGGGCCACAATGAGCAGTTCTTC; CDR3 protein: CASSLVDRGHNEQFF
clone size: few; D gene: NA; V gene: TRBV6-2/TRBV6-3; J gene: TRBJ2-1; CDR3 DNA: TGTGCCAGCAGTTACTCGAGAACCAATGAGCAGTTCTTC; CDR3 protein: CASSYSRTNEQFF
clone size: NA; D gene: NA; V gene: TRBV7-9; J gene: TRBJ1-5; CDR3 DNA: TGTGCCAGCAGCTTAGGATGGGGGCATCAGCCCCAGCATTTT; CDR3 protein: CASSLGWGHQPQHF
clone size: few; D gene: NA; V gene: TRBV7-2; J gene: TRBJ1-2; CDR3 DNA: TGTGCCAGCAGCTTGGGGACGCGGGGCTACACCTTC; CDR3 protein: CASSLGTRGYTF
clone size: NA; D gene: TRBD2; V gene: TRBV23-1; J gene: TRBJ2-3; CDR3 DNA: TGCGCCAGCAGTCAATCGGGCACTAGCGGGGGTACTAGCACAGATACGCAGTATTTT; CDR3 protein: CASSQSGTSGGTSTDTQYF
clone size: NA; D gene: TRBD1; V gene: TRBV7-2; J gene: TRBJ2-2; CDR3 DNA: TGTGCCAGCAGCTTATCCGGACAGGTCGAGGGCGGGGAGCTGTTTTTT; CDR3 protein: CASSLSGQVEGGELFF
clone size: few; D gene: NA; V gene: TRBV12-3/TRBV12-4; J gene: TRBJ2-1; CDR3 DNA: TGTGCCAGCAGTTTGGCAGGGAACGCTAACAATGAGCAGTTCTTC; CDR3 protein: CASSLAGNANNEQFF
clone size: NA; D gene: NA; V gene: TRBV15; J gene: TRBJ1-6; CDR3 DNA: TGTGCCACCAGCAACCGACAGGCTTATAATTCACCCCTCCACTTT; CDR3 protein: CATSNRQAYNSPLHF
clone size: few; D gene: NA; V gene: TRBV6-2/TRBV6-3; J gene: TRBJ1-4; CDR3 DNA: TGTGCCAGCACCCCACCCGGAAGAAGGGAAAAACTGTTTTTT; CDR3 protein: CASTPPGRREKLFF
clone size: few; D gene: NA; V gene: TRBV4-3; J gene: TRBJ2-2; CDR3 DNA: TGCGCCAGCAGCCAAGATAGGGGCACCGGGGAGCTGTTTTTT; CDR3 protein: CASSQDRGTGELFF
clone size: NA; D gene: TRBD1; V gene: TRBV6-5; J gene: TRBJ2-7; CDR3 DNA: TGTGCCAGCAGTTCGGCGACAGGGCCCTACGAGCAGTACTTC; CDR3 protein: CASSSATGPYEQYF
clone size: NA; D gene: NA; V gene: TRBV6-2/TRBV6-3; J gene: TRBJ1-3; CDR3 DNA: TGTGCCAGCAGTTACTTTGGGAGGCCTGGAAACACCATATATTTT; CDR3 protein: CASSYFGRPGNTIYF